These 30 T cell receptor beta chains share one sample of origin, sequenced in a study of cytomegalovirus exposure and HLA in healthy donors. A multiplex PCR was run with 60 Vbeta primers and 13 Jbeta primers. Assay used: immunoSEQ multiplex PCR; TCRdb lists only in-frame clones, some missing. The sample lists around 200,000 clones, around 78% occurring once. Sequencing was performed on PBMCs. The receptors originated from a man younger than 40 in good health and CMV-seronegative.

The genes are TRBV7-8 and TRBJ2-7; TRBD1 might be the D (5 bases). V dropped 4 bases and J dropped 4 bases, with 14 bases sitting between them. The CDR3 runs to 14 residues. Germline CDR1 reads SGHVS; CDR2 reads FQNEAQ. The CDR3 is CASSSGQLLYEQYF. The CDR3 nucleotides are TGTGCCAGCAGCTCAGGGCAGCTGCTTTACGAGCAGTACTTC.

This chain joins TRBV18 and TRBJ2-7, with TRBD1 matching 8 bases. Trimming removed 2 bases from V and 5 bases from J; junction bases left unmatched: 11. In germline, CDR1 is KGHSH, CDR2 LQKENI. The CDR3 has 16 amino acids. The CDR3: CASSPVGQGGFNEQYF. DNA for the CDR3: TGTGCCAGCTCACCAGTCGGACAGGGAGGTTTTAACGAGCAGTACTTC.

The rearrangement joins TRBV6-6 to TRBJ2-4, with 7 bases lining up with TRBD2. Germline CDR1 and CDR2: MNHNY and SVGAGI (reference sequence). The V gene end was trimmed by 2 bases and the J gene end by 0 bases; junction bases not matched to a gene: 1. CDR3 size: 15 residues. The CDR3 DNA is TGTGCCAGCAGTTACGCGGGAGTAGCCAAAAACATTCAGTACTTC. Its translation is CASSYAGVAKNIQYF.

The gene calls are TRBV5-4 and TRBJ2-3, with D possibly matching TRBD2 (6 bases). The CDR3 consists of 13 residues. CDR1 SGHNT and CDR2 YYREEE come from the germline V gene (reference sequence). Trimming shortened V by 3 bases and J by 6 bases, and 11 bases separated the two germline ends. As DNA, the CDR3 is TGTGCCAGCAGCTCACTAGCCTCGGATACGCAGTATTTT. It translates to CASSSLASDTQYF.

V usage is TRBV15 and J usage is TRBJ2-1, with TRBD2 identical over 8 bases. Trimming took 6 bases from V and 3 from J; bases not matched to a gene: 7. The length of the CDR3 is 15 residues. Germline values: CDR1 LNHNV, CDR2 YYDKDF (reference sequence). In nucleotides, the CDR3 is TGTGCCACCAGTAGAAGCGGGAGTCGCTACAATGAGCAGTTCTTC. This gives the protein CATSRSGSRYNEQFF.

V gene TRBV5-1 combines with J gene TRBJ1-3; perhaps TRBD1 as D (5 bases). The CDR3 has 18 residues. Germline CDR1 is SGHRS and CDR2 is YFSETQ. Trimming left V 0 bases short and J 0 bases short, with 16 bases between. The CDR3 is CASSLGQGKQHSGNTIYF. CDR3 bases: TGCGCCAGCAGCTTGGGTCAGGGAAAACAACACTCTGGAAACACCATATATTTT.

The chain is built from TRBV7-9 and TRBJ1-3, with 7 bases matching TRBD1. Germline V CDR1 and CDR2: SEHNR, FQNEAQ (reference sequence). This CDR3 has 15 amino acids. Trimming at V came to 5 bases and at J to 0 bases, leaving 4 bases not matched to a gene. The CDR3 loop is CASSRWDSSGNTIYF. In DNA form, the CDR3 reads TGTGCCAGCAGCCGATGGGACAGCTCTGGAAACACCATATATTTT.

The chain is built from TRBV4-1 and TRBJ2-1, with TRBD2 identical over 14 bases. CDR3 length equals 15 residues. With 5 bases clipped from V and 7 bases from J, the junction kept 4 bases outside the gene matches. Germline V CDR1 and CDR2: MGHRA, YSYEKL. The CDR3 region has the DNA TGCGCCAGCAGCGGGACTAGCGGGGGACGTAATGAGCAGTTCTTC. Its protein product is CASSGTSGGRNEQFF.

The genes are TRBV15 and TRBJ2-3; 12 nucleotides match TRBD2. The germline V gene has CDR1 LNHNV and CDR2 YYDKDF (reference sequence). This CDR3 region has 19 residues. The ends lost 3 bases at V and 3 bases at J; junction bases unmatched: 13. This chain's CDR3 is CATSRGGTLAGGPTDTQYF. CDR3 bases: TGTGCCACCAGCAGGGGCGGGACACTAGCGGGAGGCCCGACAGATACGCAGTATTTT. The whole variable domain, filled in from reference TRBV15 and TRBJ2-3, reads DAMVIQNPRYQVTQFGKPVTLSCSQTLNHNVMYWYQQKSSQAPKLLFHYYDKDFNNEADTPDNFQSRRPNTSFCFLDIRSPGLGDTAMYLCATSRGGTLAGGPTDTQYFGPGTRLTVL.

This clone was counted between two and nine times. The chain is built from TRBV6-1 and TRBJ2-7, with a weak D call TRBD2 (6 bases). This CDR3 is built from 13 residues. V lost 9 bases and J lost 2, with 14 bases in between. Germline assignment: CDR1 MNHNS and CDR2 SASEGT. CDR3 region: CASGPAGPYEQYF. Here the CDR3 DNA reads TGTGCCAGTGGCCCAGCGGGCCCCTACGAGCAGTACTTC.

The V call is TRBV19, the J call TRBJ2-7, with 10 bases aligning to TRBD2. J gave up 6 bases and V 7 bases, and 6 bases lay outside the gene matches. Germline values: CDR1 LNHDA, CDR2 SQIVND (reference sequence). This CDR3 is built from 13 residues. The CDR3 DNA is TGTGCCAGTACACTAGCGGGAACGGCCGAGCAGTACTTC. It translates to CASTLAGTAEQYF.

The V and J genes are TRBV5-1 and TRBJ2-7; a weak D match, TRBD2 (5 bases). This CDR3 has 14 residues. Germline loops: CDR1 SGHRS, CDR2 YFSETQ. The V and J ends lost 5 bases and 6 bases respectively, with 18 bases between them. As DNA, the CDR3 is TGCGCCAGCAGTCTGGACGCGGGTGTTAGCGAGCAGTACTTC. Its translation is CASSLDAGVSEQYF. Supplemented by reference TRBV5-1 and TRBJ2-7, the full variable domain reads KAGVTQTPRYLIKTRGQQVTLSCSPISGHRSVSWYQQTPGQGLQFLFEYFSETQRNKGNFPGRFSGRQFSNSRSEMNVSTLELGDSALYLCASSLDAGVSEQYFGPGTRLTVT.

The V call is TRBV11-2, the J call TRBJ1-1, with D tentatively TRBD1 (5 bases). CDR3 size: 12 residues. V lost 8 bases and J lost 1, with 8 bases in between. The germline gives CDR1 SGHAT, CDR2 FQNNGV. CDR3 loop: CASRGGNTEAFF. The CDR3, as DNA: TGTGCCAGCCGCGGGGGGAACACTGAAGCTTTCTTT. The full variable domain, rest sourced from reference TRBV11-2 and TRBJ1-1, is EAGVAQSPRYKIIEKRQSVAFWCNPISGHATLYWYQQILGQGPKLLIQFQNNGVVDDSQLPKDRFSAERLKGVDSTLKIQPAKLEDSAVYLCASRGGNTEAFFGQGTRLTVV.

J is TRBJ1-2 and V is TRBV14, with a weak D call TRBD1 (5 bases). The CDR3 runs to 15 residues. The V gene's germline CDR1 is SGHDN and CDR2 FVKESK. V lost 5 bases to trimming and J lost 8 bases, with 21 bases between them. Here the CDR3 reads CASSENVEESGGYTF. Written as DNA, the CDR3 is TGTGCCAGCAGCGAGAATGTAGAGGAATCAGGGGGCTACACCTTC.

This clone appeared a few times. The rearrangement joins TRBV4-1 to TRBJ1-5; a possible D gene is TRBD1 (6 bases). V was trimmed by 6 bases and J by 5 bases, leaving 17 bases between them. Germline-derived CDR1 and CDR2 are MGHRA and YSYEKL. The CDR3 covers 15 residues. Here the CDR3 DNA reads TGCGCCAGCAGACCCCGGGACACCGGGCATCAGCCCCAGCATTTT. Protein: CASRPRDTGHQPQHF.

A few counts support this clone. The rearrangement uses TRBV11-2 and TRBJ1-2; a weak D match, TRBD1 (5 bases). Deletions cut 2 bases from V and 4 bases from J, with 14 bases between. Germline assignment: CDR1 SGHAT and CDR2 FQNNGV. The CDR3 runs 15 residues. The CDR3 bases are TGTGCCAGCAGCTTAAGGCCAGGGTGGGGCTATGGCTACACCTTC. Protein: CASSLRPGWGYGYTF.

The V and J genes are TRBV7-9 and TRBJ2-1, with 10 bases that match TRBD2. The J segment lost 8 bases and the V segment lost 5 bases, leaving 15 bases of the junction unmatched. In germline, CDR1 is SEHNR, CDR2 FQNEAQ (reference sequence). The CDR3 is 17 residues long. CDR3 coding DNA: TGTGCCAGCAGCCACTTTAGCGGGAGGAAGATTGTGTATGAGCAGTTCTTC. Protein: CASSHFSGRKIVYEQFF.

V and J are TRBV6-6 and TRBJ1-5, with 8 nucleotides matching TRBD1. Unmatched junction bases numbered 2, after V lost 2 bases and J lost 2 bases. This CDR3 has 15 amino acids. The germline gives CDR1 MNHNY, CDR2 SVGAGI (reference sequence). DNA of the CDR3: TGTGCCAGCAGTTACCCGACAGGGGGCAATCAGCCCCAGCATTTT. It codes for CASSYPTGGNQPQHF.

The chain is built from TRBV5-1 and TRBJ1-2; D unresolved. In germline, CDR1 is SGHRS, CDR2 YFSETQ. Trimming took off 4 bases at V and 3 bases at J, with 13 bases between the two ends. The CDR3 has 14 amino acids. CDR3 sequence (DNA): TGCGCCAGCAGCCCCTACGCGGGAGACTATGGCTACACCTTC. It is translated as CASSPYAGDYGYTF. Full variable domain (remainder filled in from reference TRBV5-1 and TRBJ1-2): KAGVTQTPRYLIKTRGQQVTLSCSPISGHRSVSWYQQTPGQGLQFLFEYFSETQRNKGNFPGRFSGRQFSNSRSEMNVSTLELGDSALYLCASSPYAGDYGYTFGSGTRLTVV.

V usage is TRBV5-6 and J usage is TRBJ2-7; tentative D call: TRBD2 (9 bases). Germline CDR1 is SGHDT and CDR2 is YYEEEE. The length of the CDR3 is 15 residues. V lost 5 bases and J lost 4, with 19 bases in between. The CDR3 is CASSQGASGMYEQYF. The DNA for the CDR3 is TGTGCCAGCAGTCAGGGGGCTAGCGGGATGTACGAGCAGTACTTC.

The chain combines TRBV10-2 with TRBJ1-2, with D possibly TRBD1 on 5 matching bases. Germline loops: CDR1 WSHSY, CDR2 SAAADI. Trimming stripped 6 bases from V and 4 bases from J, with 12 bases between. CDR3 length: 13 amino acids. The CDR3 loop is CASRSGIGYGYTF. In DNA, the CDR3 is TGCGCCAGCAGATCAGGGATTGGCTATGGCTACACCTTC.

V usage is TRBV4-1 and J usage is TRBJ1-4, with TRBD1 matching 11 bases. Germline CDR1 reads MGHRA; CDR2 reads YSYEKL. The J segment lost 1 base and the V segment lost 3 bases, leaving 10 bases of the junction unmatched. The CDR3 contains 19 residues. The CDR3 protein is CASSHRDRGVIRTNEKLFF. CDR3 DNA: TGCGCCAGCAGCCACCGGGACAGGGGGGTTATCAGAACTAATGAAAAACTGTTTTTT.

The gene calls are TRBV5-6 and TRBJ2-7; 9 nucleotides agree with TRBD1. The V gene end was trimmed by 6 bases and the J gene end by 3 bases; junction bases not matched to a gene: 7. Germline CDR1 and CDR2: SGHDT and YYEEEE. The CDR3 length is 14 residues. The CDR3, as DNA: TGTGCCAGCACCGGGGGGACAGGGATCTACGAGCAGTACTTC. It encodes CASTGGTGIYEQYF.

V usage is TRBV5-1 and J usage is TRBJ2-1; 7 nucleotides agree with TRBD1. The CDR3 has 12 amino acids. Germline CDR1 is SGHRS and CDR2 is YFSETQ. Trimming at V came to 0 bases and at J to 16 bases, leaving 7 bases not matched to a gene. Here the CDR3 DNA reads TGCGCCAGCAGCTTGGTAGAGGGACAGTTATTCTTC. It encodes CASSLVEGQLFF.

This clone has just a few counts. The chain links TRBV30 to TRBJ1-1, with 12 bases aligning to TRBD1. Germline loops: CDR1 GTSNPN, CDR2 SVGIG (reference sequence). With V trimmed by 3 bases and J by 7 bases, 3 bases remained unmatched. The CDR3 sequence is 13 residues long. This CDR3 reads CAWSGTGGVEAFF. Written as DNA, the CDR3 is TGTGCCTGGAGCGGGACAGGGGGCGTTGAAGCTTTCTTT.

The rearrangement links TRBV10-1 to TRBJ2-1; 10 bases line up with TRBD2. Per germline, CDR1 WNHNN and CDR2 SYGVQD (reference sequence). CDR3 length: 15 residues. With 0 bases clipped from V and 8 bases from J, the junction kept 4 bases outside the gene matches. The CDR3 DNA sequence: TGCGCCAGCAGTGAGTCAAGCGGGAGGGCTTATGAGCAGTTCTTC. Protein product: CASSESSGRAYEQFF.

This clone was seen more than once but under ten times. The gene calls are TRBV2 and TRBJ2-2; D is unresolved. V was pared by 4 bases and J by 1 base, with 10 bases between. The CDR3 extends over 15 amino acids. The germline gives CDR1 SNHLY, CDR2 FYNNEI. The CDR3 sequence is CASSVSRLNTGELFF. CDR3 nucleotide sequence: TGTGCCAGCAGTGTTAGTCGGTTGAACACCGGGGAGCTGTTTTTT.

The rearrangement uses TRBV19 and TRBJ2-1, with D possibly TRBD1 on 6 matching bases. From germline, CDR1 is LNHDA and CDR2 SQIVND (reference sequence). The V end lost 5 bases, the J end lost 0 bases, and 11 bases lay between the germline ends. This CDR3 has 15 amino acids. The CDR3: CASSSTGFSYNEQFF. CDR3 nucleotide sequence: TGTGCCAGTAGTTCGACAGGCTTCTCCTACAATGAGCAGTTCTTC.

The chain's CDR3 is CASSEGSKPSNQPQHF. In DNA, the CDR3 is TGTGCCAGCAGTGAAGGTAGCAAACCTAGCAATCAGCCCCAGCATTTT. The genes are TRBV6-1 and TRBJ1-5; no clear D gene. The V end was cut by 1 base, the J end by 0 bases, with 10 bases between. Germline V gene lookup returns CDR1 MNHNS and CDR2 SASEGT. The length of the CDR3 is 16 residues.

The V and J genes are TRBV7-2 and TRBJ1-5, with D perhaps matching TRBD1 (5 bases). This CDR3 is 17 amino acids long. Germline V lookup: CDR1 SGHTA, CDR2 FQGNSA. V gave up 0 bases and J gave up 3 bases, with 15 bases separating them. This CDR3 is CASSLALWQGDNQPQHF. The DNA of the CDR3 is TGTGCCAGCAGCTTAGCGCTCTGGCAGGGTGACAATCAGCCCCAGCATTTT.